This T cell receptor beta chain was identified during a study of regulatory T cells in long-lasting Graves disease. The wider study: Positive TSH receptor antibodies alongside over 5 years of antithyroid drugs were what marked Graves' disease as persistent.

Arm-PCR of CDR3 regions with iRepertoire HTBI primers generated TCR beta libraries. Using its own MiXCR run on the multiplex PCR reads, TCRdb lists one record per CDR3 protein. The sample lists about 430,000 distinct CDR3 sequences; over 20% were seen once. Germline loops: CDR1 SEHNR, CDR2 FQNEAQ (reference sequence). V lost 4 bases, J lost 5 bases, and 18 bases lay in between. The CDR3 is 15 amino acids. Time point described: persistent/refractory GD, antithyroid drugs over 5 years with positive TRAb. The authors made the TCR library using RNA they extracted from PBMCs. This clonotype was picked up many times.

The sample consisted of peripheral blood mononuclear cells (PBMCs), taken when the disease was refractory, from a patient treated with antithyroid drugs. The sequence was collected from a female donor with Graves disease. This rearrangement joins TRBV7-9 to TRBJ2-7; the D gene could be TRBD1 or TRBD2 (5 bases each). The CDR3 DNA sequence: TGTGCCAGCAGCTCCCCAGGTCAGGGAGACCACGAGCAGTACTTC. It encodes CASSSPGQGDHEQYF.